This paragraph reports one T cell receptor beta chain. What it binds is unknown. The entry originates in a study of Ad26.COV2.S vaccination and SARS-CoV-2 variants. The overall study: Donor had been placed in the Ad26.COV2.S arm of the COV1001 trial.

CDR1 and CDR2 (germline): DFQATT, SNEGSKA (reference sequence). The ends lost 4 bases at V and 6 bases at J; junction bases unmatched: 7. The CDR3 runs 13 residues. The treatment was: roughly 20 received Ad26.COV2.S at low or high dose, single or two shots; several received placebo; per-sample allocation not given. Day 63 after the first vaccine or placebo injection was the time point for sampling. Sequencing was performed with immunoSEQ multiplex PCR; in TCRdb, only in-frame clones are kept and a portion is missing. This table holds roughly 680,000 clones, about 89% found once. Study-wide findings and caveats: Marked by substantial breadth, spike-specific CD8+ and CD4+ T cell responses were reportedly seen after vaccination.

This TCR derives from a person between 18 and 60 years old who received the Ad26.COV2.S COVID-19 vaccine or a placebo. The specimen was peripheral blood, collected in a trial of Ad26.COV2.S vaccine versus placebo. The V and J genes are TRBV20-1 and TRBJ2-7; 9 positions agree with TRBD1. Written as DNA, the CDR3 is TGCAGTGCTACTGACAGGGGGAGACGCGAGCAGTACTTC. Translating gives CSATDRGRREQYF.